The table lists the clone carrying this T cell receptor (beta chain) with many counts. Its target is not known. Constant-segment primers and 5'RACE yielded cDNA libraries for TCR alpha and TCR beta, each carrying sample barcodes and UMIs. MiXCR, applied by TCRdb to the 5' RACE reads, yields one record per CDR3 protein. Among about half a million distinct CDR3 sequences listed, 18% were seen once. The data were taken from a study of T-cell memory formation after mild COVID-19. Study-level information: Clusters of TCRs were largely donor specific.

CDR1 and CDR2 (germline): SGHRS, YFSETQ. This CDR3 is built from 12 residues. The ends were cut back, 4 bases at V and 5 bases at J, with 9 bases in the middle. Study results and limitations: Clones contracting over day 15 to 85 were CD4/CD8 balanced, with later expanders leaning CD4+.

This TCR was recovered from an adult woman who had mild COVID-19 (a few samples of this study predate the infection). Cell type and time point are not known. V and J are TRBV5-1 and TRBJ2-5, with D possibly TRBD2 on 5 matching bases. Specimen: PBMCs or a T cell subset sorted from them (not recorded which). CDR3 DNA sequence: TGCGCCAGCAGCACCCCGGGGGAGACCCAGTACTTC. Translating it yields CASSTPGETQYF.